These 11 T cell receptor beta chains originate from one sample sequenced in a study of blood T cell repertoires in COVID-19. Sequenced by immunoSEQ multiplex PCR; TCRdb stores in-frame clones only, minus some. The table records some 110,000 clones, around 74% of them present only once. Sequenced input: peripheral blood. These receptors were obtained from a woman in her 70s with acute or convalescent COVID-19.

J is TRBJ1-1 and V is TRBV4-1; D gene ambiguous. CDR1 is MGHRA and CDR2 is YSYEKL in the germline V gene. V was pared by 1 base and J by 7 bases, with 13 bases between. The CDR3 covers 14 residues. DNA for the CDR3: TGCGCCAGCAGCCAAGGACCGGGATCTTTTGAAGCTTTCTTT. As protein: CASSQGPGSFEAFF.

This sequence joins TRBV5-5 and TRBJ1-4; 8 bases agree with TRBD1. CDR3 size: 16 residues. The germline CDR1 and CDR2 sequences are SGHKS and YYEKEE (reference sequence). J gave up 3 bases and V 2 bases, and 6 bases lay outside the gene matches. DNA for the CDR3: TGTGCCAGCAGCTTTGAGACAGGGGTGGCTAATGAAAAACTGTTTTTT. It codes for CASSFETGVANEKLFF.

This rearrangement joins TRBV5-1 to TRBJ1-1; D is ambiguous. CDR1 and CDR2 (germline): SGHRS, YFSETQ. The CDR3 covers 12 residues. Trimming removed 0 bases at V and 8 bases at J, with 8 bases between. CDR3 bases: TGCGCCAGCAGCTTGGTTCCAGGCGAAGCTTTCTTT. This encodes CASSLVPGEAFF.

The V gene is TRBV5-6, the J gene TRBJ1-1; 12 bases agree with TRBD1. V lost 3 bases to trimming and J lost 10 bases; unmatched junction nucleotides: 4. Germline values: CDR1 SGHDT, CDR2 YYEEEE. The CDR3 sequence is 13 residues long. CDR3 residues: CASSWGQGAGAFF. DNA for the CDR3: TGTGCCAGCAGCTGGGGACAGGGGGCCGGAGCTTTCTTT.

V gene TRBV5-1 combines with J gene TRBJ2-1, with D possibly matching TRBD2 (6 bases). Trimming shortened V by 0 bases and J by 9 bases, and 16 bases separated the two germline ends. Germline lookup yields CDR1 SGHRS and CDR2 YFSETQ. The CDR3 contains 15 residues. The CDR3 region is CASSLVEGSLFEQFF. CDR3 nucleotides: TGCGCCAGCAGCTTGGTGGAGGGGAGCTTGTTTGAGCAGTTCTTC.

The J gene is TRBJ1-6, the V gene TRBV10-2; TRBD1 is a possible D gene (6 bases). The germline V and J ends were trimmed by 6 bases and 6 bases, with 18 bases remaining between them. CDR1 is WSHSY and CDR2 is SAAADI in the germline V gene. This CDR3 contains 16 residues. The CDR3 region has the DNA TGCGCCAGCAGAGGGGAGGGGGGGCGCGGTAATTCACCCCTCCACTTT. Encoded protein: CASRGEGGRGNSPLHF.

V is TRBV2 and J is TRBJ1-1; 7 bases line up with TRBD1. The CDR3 totals 11 residues. The V and J ends lost 7 bases and 7 bases, in that order; junction bases with no gene match: 3. The V gene's germline CDR1 is SNHLY and CDR2 FYNNEI. The CDR3 DNA sequence: TGTGCCAGCATGGGGACAGTTGAAGCTTTCTTT. This translates into CASMGTVEAFF.

The V call is TRBV5-4, the J call TRBJ2-3; 14 positions agree with TRBD2. Germline values: CDR1 SGHNT, CDR2 YYREEE (reference sequence). The CDR3 extends over 17 amino acids. Trimming took 3 bases from V and 5 from J; bases not matched to a gene: 8. The CDR3 DNA reads as TGTGCCAGCAGCTCTGGACTAGCGGGGGGAATGGGAGATACGCAGTATTTT. Encoded protein: CASSSGLAGGMGDTQYF.

Details on this clone: Just one base apart from a much larger clone, this may be a read error. The chain joins TRBV5-1 to TRBJ2-7; the match to TRBD2 covers 8 bases. CDR3 size: 16 residues. With 10 bases clipped from V and 8 bases from J, the junction kept 23 bases outside the gene matches. Per germline, CDR1 SGHRS and CDR2 YFSETQ. Here the CDR3 DNA reads TGCGCCCGCTTGCGCGGTGGGGGGGGCCGGGGGGGGCAGCAGTACTTC. This sequence encodes CARLRGGGGRGGQQYF.

The V call is TRBV3-1 (or the pseudogene TRBV3-2), the J call TRBJ1-6; D unclear. The CDR3 is 15 amino acids. Germline CDR1 reads LGHDT; CDR2 reads YNNKEL (reference sequence). V dropped 2 bases and J dropped 5 bases, with 10 bases sitting between them. CDR3 region: CASSQTRVDNSPLHF. In DNA form, the CDR3 reads TGTGCCAGCAGCCAAACCCGGGTGGATAATTCACCCCTCCACTTT.

V usage is TRBV7-9 and J usage is TRBJ1-4; no clear D gene. The ends were cut back, 2 bases at V and 5 bases at J, with 9 bases in the middle. CDR1 is SEHNR, CDR2 FQNEAQ, per germline (reference sequence). This CDR3 contains 14 residues. CDR3 sequence reads: CASSLTSGNEKLFF. The CDR3 DNA reads as TGTGCCAGCAGCTTAACTTCGGGGAATGAAAAACTGTTTTTT. The full variable domain, in which reference TRBV7-9 and TRBJ1-4 provide the parts outside the CDR3, is DTGVSQNPRHKITKRGQNVTFRCDPISEHNRLYWYRQTLGQGPEFLTYFQNEAQLEKSRLLSDRFSAERPKGSFSTLEIQRTEQGDSAMYLCASSLTSGNEKLFFGSGTQLSVL.